The next 16 T cell receptor beta chains were all read from a single sample in a study of OX40 agonist ivuxolimab in advanced cancers. The table came from immunoSEQ multiplex PCR; TCRdb's copy has only in-frame clones and leaves some out. Of over 14,000 clones detected, about 80% appear once; the ten largest clones hold roughly a third. Here the sequenced sample was CD4+ or CD8+ T cells sorted from blood, taken in a trial of the OX40 agonist ivuxolimab. Every receptor here comes from an adult with an advanced solid tumor such as melanoma, head and neck, liver or kidney cancer.

The V and J genes are TRBV29-1 and TRBJ2-1; 13 nucleotides match TRBD2. Germline V gene sequence: CDR1 SQVTM, CDR2 ANQGSEA. The CDR3 length is 14 residues. The V segment lost 4 bases and the J segment 7 bases; nucleotides outside the gene matches: 4. As DNA, the CDR3 is TGCAGCGTTGGGGGGACTAGCGGGACGAATGAGCAGTTCTTC. This sequence encodes CSVGGTSGTNEQFF.

V and J are TRBV4-1 and TRBJ1-4, with D perhaps TRBD1 (6 bases). The ends were cut back, 0 bases at V and 8 bases at J, with 13 bases in the middle. Germline V gene sequence: CDR1 MGHRA, CDR2 YSYEKL. This CDR3 spans 15 amino acids. The CDR3: CASSQDRAGEEKLFF. The CDR3, as DNA: TGCGCCAGCAGCCAAGATCGGGCAGGGGAGGAAAAACTGTTTTTT.

This clone is classed as medium-sized. Within the sample, other DNA sequences also encode this same CDR3. The genes are TRBV2 and TRBJ2-7; 8 nucleotides agree with TRBD2. Germline values: CDR1 SNHLY, CDR2 FYNNEI. V shed 6 bases and J 0 bases; nucleotides not matched to a gene: 10. The length of the CDR3 is 16 residues. CDR3 DNA: TGTGCCAGCAGCTCAAGCGGGAGTGCCCTCTCCTACGAGCAGTACTTC. It translates to CASSSSGSALSYEQYF.

The rearrangement links TRBV27 to TRBJ1-3, with TRBD1 matching 11 bases. Germline trimming cut 2 bases from V and 7 bases from J; bases unmatched to any gene: 4. This CDR3 contains 15 residues. CDR1 is MNHEY, CDR2 SMNVEV, per germline (reference sequence). As DNA, the CDR3 is TGTGCCAGCAGTTTAGCTGGACAGGGGGCGAACACCATATATTTT. Amino acids: CASSLAGQGANTIYF.

The gene calls are TRBV27 and TRBJ2-5; D not resolved. Germline V gene data show CDR1 as MNHEY and CDR2 as SMNVEV (reference sequence). V was shortened by 4 bases and J by 5 bases, with 17 bases between the two germline ends. CDR3 length: 15 residues. CDR3 coding DNA: TGTGCCAGCAGTTCCCCGGGCGAAGGCGTGGAGACCCAGTACTTC. As protein: CASSSPGEGVETQYF.

With respect to this clone: The junction shows a germline mismatch at one end, possibly a read error. This rearrangement joins TRBV7-2 to TRBJ2-7; D assignment may be TRBD1 or TRBD2 (6 bases each). Per the germline V gene, CDR1 is SGHTA and CDR2 is FQGNSA. The CDR3 extends over 14 amino acids. The DNA for the CDR3 is TGTGCCAGCAACTTGGGGGGCGGATTGGACACCCCTATGTTC. Translated: CASNLGGGLDTPMF.

The CDR3 protein is CASSERDHSYNEQFF. The CDR3 DNA follows: TGCGCCAGCAGCGAGCGGGATCACTCCTACAATGAGCAGTTCTTC. The chain combines TRBV5-1 with TRBJ2-1, with 7 bases fitting TRBD2. Germline V gene data show CDR1 as SGHRS and CDR2 as YFSETQ. The CDR3 totals 15 residues. The junction had 4 bases not matched to a gene; V was cut back by 4 bases and J by 0 bases.

The chain has TRBV19 and TRBJ2-2, with 13 bases fitting TRBD2. The CDR3 totals 16 residues. V shed 4 bases and J 5 bases; nucleotides not matched to a gene: 4. Per the germline V gene, CDR1 is LNHDA and CDR2 is SQIVND (reference sequence). This CDR3 is CASSRLLAGGTGELFF. CDR3 coding DNA: TGTGCCAGTAGTAGATTACTAGCGGGAGGGACCGGGGAGCTGTTTTTT.

This chain links TRBV30 with TRBJ2-1; TRBD2 matches at 10 bases. The germline CDR1 and CDR2 sequences are GTSNPN and SVGIG (reference sequence). The CDR3 is 13 amino acids. V shed 4 bases, J shed 7 bases, and the junction held 4 bases outside the gene matches. The CDR3 coding sequence is TGTGCCTGGAATCTAGCGGGAGAGAATGAGCAGTTCTTC. It codes for CAWNLAGENEQFF.

The rearrangement links TRBV13 to TRBJ1-1; D remains ambiguous. This CDR3 is built from 15 residues. Germline lookup yields CDR1 PRHDT and CDR2 FYEKMQ (reference sequence). Trimming took 5 bases from V and 7 from J, leaving 20 bases between them. The chain's CDR3 is CASSQRWAAWDEAFF. In DNA, the CDR3 is TGTGCCAGCAGCCAAAGGTGGGCAGCATGGGATGAAGCTTTCTTT.

The V and J genes are TRBV9 and TRBJ2-7; 10 nucleotides match TRBD2. This CDR3 is 14 amino acids long. CDR1 and CDR2 (germline): SGDLS, YYNGEE. J lost 3 bases, V lost 3 bases, and 3 bases had no gene match. The CDR3 reads CASSAGLADYEQYF. DNA for the CDR3: TGTGCCAGCAGCGCCGGACTAGCGGACTACGAGCAGTACTTC.

This clone is medium-sized in the sample. The rearrangement uses TRBV7-9 and TRBJ2-2, with D possibly matching TRBD2 (6 bases). Trimming removed 1 base from V and 6 bases from J, with 15 bases in between. Germline loops: CDR1 SEHNR, CDR2 FQNEAQ (reference sequence). The CDR3 length is 16 residues. The CDR3 spells CASSLDLGTYAGELFF. DNA of the CDR3: TGTGCCAGCAGCTTAGATTTGGGGACTTATGCCGGGGAGCTGTTTTTT.

The sample holds one count of this clone. The chain combines TRBV6-6 with TRBJ1-3, with 7 nucleotides matching TRBD1. The CDR3 is made up of 14 amino acids. The V gene's germline CDR1 is MNHNY and CDR2 SVGAGI (reference sequence). Trimming took 6 bases from V and 13 from J; bases not matched to a gene: 15. CDR3 in amino acids: CASSYTGANAKIYF. As DNA, the CDR3 is TGTGCCAGCAGCTACACAGGGGCCAACGCCAAAATATATTTT.

The chain links TRBV27 to TRBJ2-7; 7 bases fit TRBD2. The CDR3 spans 14 residues. From germline, CDR1 is MNHEY and CDR2 SMNVEV (reference sequence). V was pared by 5 bases and J by 6 bases, with 10 bases of the junction left unmatched. The CDR3 nucleotides are TGTGCCAGCAGTCCCGGACTAGGTTTGTTCGAGCAGTACTTC. As protein: CASSPGLGLFEQYF.

The rearrangement joins TRBV6-4 to TRBJ2-3; D is undetermined. Germline V lookup: CDR1 MRHNA, CDR2 SNTAGT. The ends were cut back, 7 bases at V and 0 bases at J, with 11 bases in the middle. The CDR3 is made up of 14 amino acids. The CDR3 loop reads CASKDDSSTDTQYF. The CDR3 nucleotides read TGTGCCAGCAAAGACGACTCAAGCACAGATACGCAGTATTTT.

This clone was seen more than once but under ten times. V and J are TRBV7-9 and TRBJ2-3, with TRBD2 identical over 11 bases. The J segment lost 2 bases and the V segment lost 2 bases, leaving 6 bases of the junction unmatched. CDR1 is SEHNR and CDR2 is FQNEAQ in the germline V gene (reference sequence). The CDR3 covers 17 residues. This CDR3 is CASSLMGLAVFTDTQYF. CDR3 DNA: TGTGCCAGCAGCTTAATGGGACTAGCGGTTTTCACAGATACGCAGTATTTT.